The 18 T cell receptor beta chains below all came from one sample that was sequenced in a study of technical replicates of blood from a few donors (dated by TCRdb to 2017 to 2019). The library relied on the immunoSEQ multiplex PCR assay. TCRdb re-hosts the immuneACCESS table, in-frame sequences only. Its copies lack some clones; in the studies checked, an unresolved V gene accounts for under half of them, and the cause for the rest is not known. The sample includes roughly 60,000 clones, with around 92% observed a single time. In total, the top ten clones hold roughly 4.9% of the sample. The sequenced sample consisted of PBMCs. All receptors come from a human donor in good health. Some clones in this sample may be carry-over from other donors' samples.

The V call is TRBV29-1, the J call TRBJ2-2; weak D call: TRBD2 (5 bases). Germline V gene lookup returns CDR1 SQVTM and CDR2 ANQGSEA. The CDR3 contains 12 residues. V was pared by 4 bases and J by 6 bases, with 9 bases between. The CDR3 DNA sequence: TGCAGCGTTGGCCGGGGAGCCGGGGAGCTGTTTTTT. Protein sequence: CSVGRGAGELFF.

The J gene is TRBJ2-7, the V gene TRBV30; 8 positions agree with TRBD2. Germline V gene data show CDR1 as GTSNPN and CDR2 as SVGIG (reference sequence). CDR3 length equals 14 residues. The V gene end was trimmed by 3 bases and the J gene end by 3 bases; junction bases not matched to a gene: 7. CDR3 DNA: TGTGCCTGGAGCTCCGGGGGGGGGAACTACGAGCAGTACTTC. It codes for CAWSSGGGNYEQYF.

The chain employs TRBV7-9 and TRBJ2-5, with D possibly being TRBD1 (5 bases). Germline CDR1 SEHNR, CDR2 FQNEAQ (reference sequence). The length of the CDR3 is 14 residues. V dropped 0 bases and J dropped 5 bases, with 10 bases sitting between them. The CDR3 is CASSLAATVETQYF. The CDR3 DNA reads as TGTGCCAGCAGCTTAGCGGCGACAGTGGAGACCCAGTACTTC.

The J gene is TRBJ2-1, the V gene TRBV6-4, with D possibly being TRBD2 (7 bases). Germline V lookup: CDR1 MRHNA, CDR2 SNTAGT. The CDR3 runs 14 residues. Trimming left V 3 bases short and J 8 bases short, with 14 bases between. CDR3 amino acids: CASSEGGGQDEQFF. The CDR3 DNA reads TGTGCCAGCAGTGAAGGGGGGGGCCAAGATGAGCAGTTCTTC.

This chain joins TRBV5-6 and TRBJ1-4, with D unclear. Germline CDR1 and CDR2: SGHDT and YYEEEE. This CDR3 has 14 residues. Trimming pared 7 bases from V and 7 bases from J, leaving 17 bases between. The CDR3 loop reads CASSELSESEKLFF. The CDR3 coding sequence is TGTGCCAGCTCTGAGCTCTCGGAGAGTGAAAAACTGTTTTTT.

This clone has just a few counts. V and J are TRBV7-2 and TRBJ1-2; the D is unclear. CDR3 size: 18 residues. Germline assignment: CDR1 SGHTA and CDR2 FQGNSA. The V end was cut by 3 bases, the J end by 10 bases, with 30 bases between. CDR3 region: CASSLSWLSLARAFAYTF. The CDR3 DNA is TGTGCCAGCAGCTTGAGTTGGCTCTCGCTGGCGAGGGCCTTTGCCTACACCTTC.

This clone was observed a single time. V is TRBV7-8 and J is TRBJ2-2, with 9 bases that match TRBD2. This CDR3 region has 17 residues. The ends lost 3 bases at V and 0 bases at J; junction bases unmatched: 5. Germline values: CDR1 SGHVS, CDR2 FQNEAQ. The chain's CDR3 is CASSFLAGYPNTGELFF. DNA for the CDR3: TGTGCCAGCAGCTTCCTAGCGGGGTATCCGAACACCGGGGAGCTGTTTTTT.

The V call is TRBV6-1, the J call TRBJ1-2; a possible D gene is TRBD1 (6 bases). Germline lookup yields CDR1 MNHNS and CDR2 SASEGT. The CDR3 is 13 residues long. Trimming stripped 6 bases from V and 0 bases from J, with 8 bases between. DNA of the CDR3: TGTGCCAGCAGAGGGACAACTAACTATGGCTACACCTTC. Translated, it gives CASRGTTNYGYTF.

The rearrangement joins TRBV7-3 to TRBJ2-1; D unresolved. The CDR3 runs 13 residues. The germline V gene encodes CDR1 SGHTA and CDR2 FQGTGA. Trimming left V 3 bases short and J 5 bases short, with 8 bases between. This CDR3 reads CASSFSRNNEQFF. For the CDR3, the DNA is TGTGCCAGCAGCTTTTCCAGGAACAATGAGCAGTTCTTC. The complete variable domain, with remaining parts taken from reference TRBV7-3 and TRBJ2-1, reads GAGVSQTPSNKVTEKGKYVELRCDPISGHTALYWYRQSLGQGPEFLIYFQGTGAADDSGLPNDRFFAVRPEGSVSTLKIQRTERGDSAVYLCASSFSRNNEQFFGPGTRLTVL.

This sequence joins TRBV12-5 and TRBJ2-1, with 10 positions matching TRBD1. Germline values: CDR1 LGHNT, CDR2 FRNRAP. The V gene end was trimmed by 4 bases and the J gene end by 8 bases; junction bases not matched to a gene: 8. This CDR3 has 15 amino acids. The CDR3 sequence: CASGSPHGTGDEQFF. The CDR3 bases are TGTGCTAGTGGTTCCCCCCATGGGACAGGGGATGAGCAGTTCTTC.

The chain has TRBV10-3 and TRBJ1-1; 9 nucleotides align to TRBD1. The CDR3 is 14 residues long. Trimming cost V 5 bases and J 4 bases; bases outside gene matches: 5. Germline CDR1 reads ENHRY; CDR2 reads SYGVKD. The CDR3 here is CAISSGTGPTEAFF. The CDR3 coding sequence is TGTGCCATCAGTTCCGGGACAGGGCCCACTGAAGCTTTCTTT.

The chain employs TRBV18 and TRBJ2-2; perhaps TRBD2 as D (5 bases). Per germline, CDR1 KGHSH and CDR2 LQKENI. V was shortened by 1 base and J by 0 bases, with 6 bases between the two germline ends. The CDR3 length is 15 residues. In DNA, the CDR3 is TGTGCCAGCTCACCACTAGCGCCGAACACCGGGGAGCTGTTTTTT. This gives the protein CASSPLAPNTGELFF.

The chain recombines TRBV5-1 with TRBJ2-1; D ambiguous. This CDR3 has 13 amino acids. Germline assignment: CDR1 SGHRS and CDR2 YFSETQ. The V end lost 3 bases, the J end lost 8 bases, and 12 bases lay between the germline ends. CDR3 sequence (DNA): TGCGCCAGCAGCTGGCCAGCAGGCGATGAGCAGTTCTTC. This sequence encodes CASSWPAGDEQFF. The full variable domain, rest sourced from reference TRBV5-1 and TRBJ2-1, is KAGVTQTPRYLIKTRGQQVTLSCSPISGHRSVSWYQQTPGQGLQFLFEYFSETQRNKGNFPGRFSGRQFSNSRSEMNVSTLELGDSALYLCASSWPAGDEQFFGPGTRLTVL.

The rearrangement uses TRBV4-2 and TRBJ2-7; TRBD1 aligns across 9 bases. The CDR3 is made up of 15 amino acids. Germline CDR1 is LGHNA and CDR2 is YNFKEQ. V trimming: 5 bases; J trimming: 9 bases; junction bases outside the gene matches: 14. The CDR3 loop reads CASSEIGDREVGQYF. CDR3 nucleotide sequence: TGTGCCAGCAGCGAAATTGGGGACAGGGAAGTGGGGCAGTACTTC.

This chain links TRBV18 with TRBJ1-3; D gene unclear. The CDR3 spans 13 residues. Trimming pared 4 bases from V and 4 bases from J, leaving 8 bases between. Germline-derived CDR1 and CDR2 are KGHSH and LQKENI. The CDR3 reads CASSLTGGNTIYF. The CDR3 DNA reads as TGTGCCAGCTCACTTACCGGGGGAAACACCATATATTTT. The complete variable domain, with remaining parts taken from reference TRBV18 and TRBJ1-3, reads NAGVMQNPRHLVRRRGQEARLRCSPMKGHSHVYWYRQLPEEGLKFMVYLQKENIIDESGMPKERFSAEFPKEGPSILRIQQVVRGDSAAYFCASSLTGGNTIYFGEGSWLTVV.

This sequence joins TRBV30 and TRBJ2-7; D might be TRBD2 (6 bases). The CDR3 has 13 residues. Trimming left V 3 bases short and J 6 bases short, with 15 bases between. The germline V gene encodes CDR1 GTSNPN and CDR2 SVGIG (reference sequence). In nucleotides, the CDR3 is TGTGCCTGGAGCAAGGGACTTAGCACCGAGCAGTACTTC. Protein sequence: CAWSKGLSTEQYF.

V is TRBV30 and J is TRBJ1-4; D may be TRBD1 (6 bases). The CDR3 covers 14 residues. Germline lookup yields CDR1 GTSNPN and CDR2 SVGIG (reference sequence). Trimming left V 5 bases short and J 0 bases short, with 10 bases between. In nucleotides, the CDR3 is TGTGCCTGGGCCGGACAGTCAACTAATGAAAAACTGTTTTTT. Encoded protein: CAWAGQSTNEKLFF.

The chain links TRBV5-1 to TRBJ2-7; D remains unclear. The germline V gene encodes CDR1 SGHRS and CDR2 YFSETQ. V gave up 0 bases and J gave up 0 bases, with 19 bases separating them. This CDR3 has 18 residues. CDR3 amino acids: CASSLVPVFGESSYEQYF. In DNA, the CDR3 is TGCGCCAGCAGCTTGGTCCCAGTCTTTGGAGAGAGCTCCTACGAGCAGTACTTC.